The 30 T cell receptor beta chains presented below share a single source sample, sequenced in a study of long-term antiretroviral therapy in people with HIV. Investigators performed immunoSEQ version v3.0 at survey level. The method was immunoSEQ multiplex PCR; TCRdb's version includes in-frame clones alone and lacks a portion of them. This table has just over 20,000 clones, 70% to 85% appearing once. This material consisted of unsorted PBMCs, taken 0.5 years after starting antiretroviral therapy. These receptors all come from a man between 18 and 35 years old with HIV.

The gene calls are TRBV7-2 and TRBJ2-7; tentatively, D is TRBD1 or TRBD2 (5 bases each). Trimming took off 5 bases at V and 3 bases at J, with 11 bases between the two ends. This CDR3 comprises 13 residues. Germline CDR1 SGHTA, CDR2 FQGNSA. The CDR3 loop reads CASSPVGDYEQYF. The CDR3 DNA reads as TGTGCCAGCAGCCCAGTGGGGGACTACGAGCAGTACTTC.

The rearrangement links TRBV5-4 to TRBJ1-4; D not resolved. Germline CDR1 is SGHNT and CDR2 is YYREEE (reference sequence). V was clipped by 0 bases and J by 5 bases, with 8 bases between them. There are 14 residues in the CDR3. CDR3 bases: TGTGCCAGCAGCTTGGGACCGAGAAATGAAAAACTGTTTTTT. Amino acids: CASSLGPRNEKLFF. Full variable domain (remainder filled in from reference TRBV5-4 and TRBJ1-4): ETGVTQSPTHLIKTRGQQVTLRCSSQSGHNTVSWYQQALGQGPQFIFQYYREEENGRGNFPPRFSGLQFPNYSSELNVNALELDDSALYLCASSLGPRNEKLFFGSGTQLSVL.

The V and J genes are TRBV15 and TRBJ2-7; D may be TRBD1 (5 bases). Germline V CDR1 and CDR2: LNHNV, YYDKDF (reference sequence). Trimming shortened V by 1 base and J by 0 bases, and 13 bases separated the two germline ends. The CDR3 covers 16 residues. This CDR3 reads CATSRAAGQSSYEQYF. DNA of the CDR3: TGTGCCACCAGCAGAGCGGCAGGGCAAAGCTCCTACGAGCAGTACTTC.

This clone was counted once. The CDR3 bases are TGTGCCGGCGGGAGAGTCGCCGGGGAGCTGTTTTTT. Amino acids: CAGGRVAGELFF. The genes are TRBV6-5 and TRBJ2-2; 7 nucleotides match TRBD2. With V trimmed by 11 bases and J by 6 bases, 6 bases remained unmatched. In germline, CDR1 is MNHEY, CDR2 SVGAGI. The CDR3 extends over 12 amino acids.

The chain combines TRBV29-1 with TRBJ1-1; D not certain. The CDR3 length is 13 residues. In germline, CDR1 is SQVTM, CDR2 ANQGSEA. Between the trimmed V and J ends, which lost 5 bases and 5 bases, there was a span of 15 bases. The CDR3 sequence: CSVLRASGTEAFF. The CDR3 nucleotides are TGCAGCGTTCTTAGGGCATCGGGGACTGAAGCTTTCTTT.

A single count supports this clone. The V and J genes are TRBV5-5 and TRBJ2-3; 8 positions agree with TRBD2. The CDR3 is 15 amino acids. The V gene's germline CDR1 is SGHKS and CDR2 YYEKEE (reference sequence). The J segment lost 9 bases and the V segment lost 3 bases, leaving 12 bases of the junction unmatched. The CDR3 sequence is CASSSYTTSDLTQYF. The CDR3 region has the DNA TGTGCCAGCAGCTCCTATACGACTAGCGATCTAACGCAGTATTTT.

This rearrangement joins TRBV19 to TRBJ2-7; D call uncertain. The CDR3 contains 14 residues. V lost 3 bases to trimming and J lost 2 bases, with 11 bases between them. Germline-derived CDR1 and CDR2 are LNHDA and SQIVND (reference sequence). CDR3: CASSIALVPYEQYF. CDR3 DNA sequence: TGTGCCAGTAGTATTGCTCTCGTCCCCTACGAGCAGTACTTC.

This sequence joins TRBV2 and TRBJ1-5; D is perhaps TRBD1 (5 bases). Germline V gives CDR1 SNHLY, CDR2 FYNNEI. CDR3 length: 15 amino acids. Trimming pared 2 bases from V and 7 bases from J, leaving 15 bases between. CDR3 in amino acids: CASSELPGREQPQHF. DNA of the CDR3: TGTGCCAGCAGTGAATTACCAGGGAGGGAACAGCCCCAGCATTTT.

The J gene is TRBJ2-1, the V gene TRBV7-2; 8 bases align to TRBD2. CDR1 is SGHTA, CDR2 FQGNSA, per germline. The CDR3 spans 17 residues. Losses at the gene ends were 2 bases for V and 0 bases for J; bases not matched to a gene: 6. This CDR3 reads CASSLQLAVDSYNEQFF. DNA of the CDR3: TGTGCCAGCAGCTTACAACTAGCGGTGGACTCCTACAATGAGCAGTTCTTC. The full variable domain, in which reference TRBV7-2 and TRBJ2-1 provide the parts outside the CDR3, is GAGVSQSPSNKVTEKGKDVELRCDPISGHTALYWYRQSLGQGLEFLIYFQGNSAPDKSGLPSDRFSAERTGGSVSTLTIQRTQQEDSAVYLCASSLQLAVDSYNEQFFGPGTRLTVL.

This clone has more than one count but fewer than ten. This chain links TRBV6-5 with TRBJ1-1, with D unclear. V lost 2 bases and J 1 base, leaving 2 bases between the germline ends. CDR3 length: 12 residues. CDR1 MNHEY and CDR2 SVGAGI come from the germline V gene. The CDR3 reads CASSYRNTEAFF. As DNA, the CDR3 is TGTGCCAGCAGTTACAGGAACACTGAAGCTTTCTTT.

The V call is TRBV2, the J call TRBJ2-3, with TRBD2 matching 14 bases. The V gene end was trimmed by 0 bases and the J gene end by 8 bases; junction bases not matched to a gene: 10. The CDR3 contains 18 residues. Germline V gene data show CDR1 as SNHLY and CDR2 as FYNNEI. This CDR3 reads CASSEAPSGTSGGGTQYF. For the CDR3, the DNA is TGTGCCAGCAGTGAAGCGCCCTCCGGGACTAGCGGGGGAGGTACGCAGTATTTT.

This clone appeared once. The chain employs TRBV2 and TRBJ2-1; no reliable D call. V was clipped by 5 bases and J by 5 bases, with 10 bases between them. The CDR3 covers 13 residues. The germline gives CDR1 SNHLY, CDR2 FYNNEI. The DNA of the CDR3 is TGTGCCAGCAGTTTGGAACCCGACAATGAGCAGTTCTTC. Translation gives CASSLEPDNEQFF. Based on the CDR3 plus reference TRBV2 and TRBJ2-1, the full variable domain is EPEVTQTPSHQVTQMGQEVILRCVPISNHLYFYWYRQILGQKVEFLVSFYNNEISEKSEIFDDQFSVERPDGSNFTLKIRSTKLEDSAMYFCASSLEPDNEQFFGPGTRLTVL.

This sequence joins TRBV7-2 and TRBJ1-2, with D perhaps matching TRBD1 (6 bases). Trimming left V 2 bases short and J 7 bases short, with 17 bases between. The CDR3 has 15 amino acids. Germline values: CDR1 SGHTA, CDR2 FQGNSA. The CDR3 DNA follows: TGTGCCAGCAGCTTAACCCCGGGGGCGCAGTTTGGCTACACCTTC. It yields the protein CASSLTPGAQFGYTF.

This clone appeared a few times. The chain recombines TRBV19 with TRBJ2-2; D might be TRBD2 (5 bases). From germline, CDR1 is LNHDA and CDR2 SQIVND (reference sequence). Trimming left V 4 bases short and J 6 bases short, with 9 bases between. This CDR3 has 13 amino acids. The CDR3 region has the DNA TGTGCCAGTAGTACGGGAAGGGCCGGGGAGCTGTTTTTT. As protein: CASSTGRAGELFF.

This rearrangement joins TRBV10-3 to TRBJ1-1; no firm D call. From germline, CDR1 is ENHRY and CDR2 SYGVKD. CDR3 length: 12 residues. V was cut by 6 bases and J by 3 bases, with 8 bases left in between. The CDR3 bases are TGTGCCATCAGGTCAGACGACACTGAAGCTTTCTTT. Amino acids: CAIRSDDTEAFF.

This clone appeared a single time. At one boundary the junction diverges from the germline segment, which might be a read error. The chain uses TRBV4-1 and TRBJ2-7; D possibly corresponds to TRBD1 (5 bases). The CDR3 runs 17 residues. The V gene's germline CDR1 is MGHRA and CDR2 YSYEKL. The CDR3 sequence is CASTQGMGEGVAYEQYF. The CDR3 DNA follows: TGCGCCAGCACCCAAGGAATGGGCGAAGGGGTTGCCTACGAGCAGTACTTC.

The chain has TRBV15 and TRBJ2-1; 10 nucleotides match TRBD2. The germline V gene has CDR1 LNHNV and CDR2 YYDKDF (reference sequence). The CDR3 has 14 residues. Losses at the gene ends were 6 bases for V and 8 bases for J; bases not matched to a gene: 7. This CDR3 is CATRSSGGADEQFF. CDR3 nucleotides: TGTGCCACCAGGTCAAGCGGGGGGGCGGATGAGCAGTTCTTC.

The rearrangement links TRBV4-1 to TRBJ2-7; 10 bases are a match to TRBD1. The CDR3 totals 16 residues. With V trimmed by 2 bases and J by 3 bases, 7 bases remained unmatched. CDR1 MGHRA and CDR2 YSYEKL come from the germline V gene. The DNA for the CDR3 is TGCGCCAGCAGCCAACCACTAGGGACAGGGGTCTACGAGCAGTACTTC. Translated, it gives CASSQPLGTGVYEQYF.

The chain joins TRBV11-2 to TRBJ2-7; D possibly corresponds to TRBD1 (5 bases). Germline CDR1 is SGHAT and CDR2 is FQNNGV. V shed 3 bases and J shed 0 bases, with 9 bases lying between them. The CDR3 extends over 14 amino acids. The CDR3 DNA reads TGTGCCAGCAGCTTGACAGCTAGCTCCTACGAGCAGTACTTC. This translates into CASSLTASSYEQYF.

The chain has TRBV7-3 and TRBJ2-1, with 7 bases lining up with TRBD1. The CDR3 consists of 15 residues. The germline V gene encodes CDR1 SGHTA and CDR2 FQGTGA. Germline trimming cut 5 bases from V and 7 bases from J; bases unmatched to any gene: 11. CDR3 loop: CASSPQTGVGNEQFF. CDR3 nucleotides: TGTGCCAGCAGCCCTCAAACAGGGGTGGGGAATGAGCAGTTCTTC.

The genes are TRBV5-3 and TRBJ1-2; D perhaps matches TRBD1 (5 bases). TRBV5-3 is an open reading frame, and its role is uncertain. The CDR3 loop spans 15 amino acids. V was pared by 7 bases and J by 4 bases, with 20 bases between. In DNA form, the CDR3 reads TGTGCCAGACTCCCTAGCCAGGGTCGCACCTATGGCTACACCTTC. As protein: CARLPSQGRTYGYTF.

As DNA, the CDR3 is TGTGCCAGCAGCTTTCAGGGGTTGAATGAAAAACTGTTTTTT. This codes for CASSFQGLNEKLFF. The chain recombines TRBV5-4 with TRBJ1-4, with D maybe TRBD1 (6 bases). The V end was cut by 2 bases, the J end by 5 bases, with 10 bases between. Germline CDR1 reads SGHNT; CDR2 reads YYREEE (reference sequence). CDR3 length: 14 amino acids.

The J gene is TRBJ1-2, the V gene TRBV14; the D is unclear. The CDR3 loop spans 16 amino acids. The germline V gene has CDR1 SGHDN and CDR2 FVKESK. V dropped 1 base and J dropped 5 bases, with 17 bases sitting between them. DNA for the CDR3: TGTGCCAGCAGCCAAGTTGGCGCGGCAGGCGTTTATGGCTACACCTTC. It yields the protein CASSQVGAAGVYGYTF.

This clone was seen more than once but under ten times. The chain recombines TRBV10-1 with TRBJ1-3, with a weak D call TRBD1 (5 bases). Trimming left V 6 bases short and J 0 bases short, with 18 bases between. Per the germline V gene, CDR1 is WNHNN and CDR2 is SYGVQD (reference sequence). The CDR3 loop spans 17 amino acids. The chain's CDR3 is CASSEASQDFSGNTIYF. Written as DNA, the CDR3 is TGCGCCAGCAGCGAAGCCTCACAGGATTTCTCTGGAAACACCATATATTTT.

This clone was picked up one time. The chain couples TRBV7-8 to TRBJ2-1, with TRBD2 identical over 8 bases. CDR3 length: 16 residues. Germline V gene lookup returns CDR1 SGHVS and CDR2 FQNEAQ. The J segment lost 7 bases and the V segment lost 4 bases, leaving 12 bases of the junction unmatched. The CDR3 reads CASSSPLAETRNEQFF. CDR3 nucleotides: TGTGCCAGCAGCTCCCCACTAGCGGAGACGCGTAATGAGCAGTTCTTC.

V gene TRBV6-5 combines with J gene TRBJ2-5; 7 bases match TRBD1. CDR3 size: 15 residues. The ends lost 4 bases at V and 1 base at J; junction bases unmatched: 6. The germline gives CDR1 MNHEY, CDR2 SVGAGI. CDR3 loop: CASSSTGLFQETQYF. DNA of the CDR3: TGTGCCAGCAGTTCGACAGGGCTCTTCCAAGAGACCCAGTACTTC.

This clone occurred a few times. The chain is built from TRBV27 and TRBJ2-2, with 11 bases matching TRBD2. Trimming cost V 4 bases and J 4 bases; bases outside gene matches: 11. CDR1 is MNHEY, CDR2 SMNVEV, per germline (reference sequence). The CDR3 extends over 18 amino acids. The DNA for the CDR3 is TGTGCCAGCAGTTACCTCACTAGCGGGAGTTTGAGCACCGGGGAGCTGTTTTTT. It encodes CASSYLTSGSLSTGELFF.

J is TRBJ1-2 and V is TRBV29-1, with D possibly TRBD1 on 6 matching bases. Germline V lookup: CDR1 SQVTM, CDR2 ANQGSEA. Deletions cut 4 bases from V and 6 bases from J, with 15 bases between. The CDR3 is 13 amino acids. The CDR3 spells CSVGVNRVDGYTF. The CDR3 bases are TGCAGCGTTGGAGTCAACAGGGTGGATGGCTACACCTTC.

The chain combines TRBV27 with TRBJ2-5, with 8 nucleotides matching TRBD1. V was pared by 2 bases and J by 5 bases, with 13 bases of the junction left unmatched. CDR1 is MNHEY, CDR2 SMNVEV, per germline (reference sequence). The CDR3 runs to 17 residues. The CDR3 DNA sequence: TGTGCCAGCAGTTTAGGAGTCCCCGGGACAGGAGTGGAGACCCAGTACTTC. Translating it yields CASSLGVPGTGVETQYF.

This chain links TRBV27 with TRBJ1-4, with D unresolved. From germline, CDR1 is MNHEY and CDR2 SMNVEV (reference sequence). V was trimmed by 7 bases and J by 8 bases, leaving 17 bases between them. The CDR3 sequence is 14 residues long. CDR3 DNA: TGTGCCAGCACTAGCACGAGGGCGGCCGAAAAACTGTTTTTT. This codes for CASTSTRAAEKLFF.